The entry that follows covers one T cell receptor (beta chain) sequence. What it recognizes is unknown. The junction had 6 bases not matched to a gene; V was cut back by 3 bases and J by 2 bases. Germline V gives CDR1 MDHEN, CDR2 SYDVKM. The CDR3 covers 15 residues. One entry per CDR3 protein results from TCRdb running MiXCR on the reads. The sample holds fewer than 1,000,000 distinct CDR3 sequences; approximately 31% are singletons and the top ten take roughly 13%. This sample was taken from a study of T cell repertoires in cytomegalovirus infection. Broader study findings: Clonotypes of TCR beta that were HLA-C-restricted and CMV-specific dominated the ex vivo response.

The specimen comprised cultured CD8+ T cells from PBMCs, sampled from culture after CMV antigen stimulation. The TCR was taken from a human donor in good health (CMV status not recorded). Some clones in this sample may be carry-over from other donors' samples. The chain carries TRBV28 and TRBJ2-7; 8 bases are shared with TRBD1. As DNA, the CDR3 is TGTGCCAGCAGTTTCGTAAGGGACAGGCCCTACGAGCAGTACGTC. It translates to CASSFVRDRPYEQYV.